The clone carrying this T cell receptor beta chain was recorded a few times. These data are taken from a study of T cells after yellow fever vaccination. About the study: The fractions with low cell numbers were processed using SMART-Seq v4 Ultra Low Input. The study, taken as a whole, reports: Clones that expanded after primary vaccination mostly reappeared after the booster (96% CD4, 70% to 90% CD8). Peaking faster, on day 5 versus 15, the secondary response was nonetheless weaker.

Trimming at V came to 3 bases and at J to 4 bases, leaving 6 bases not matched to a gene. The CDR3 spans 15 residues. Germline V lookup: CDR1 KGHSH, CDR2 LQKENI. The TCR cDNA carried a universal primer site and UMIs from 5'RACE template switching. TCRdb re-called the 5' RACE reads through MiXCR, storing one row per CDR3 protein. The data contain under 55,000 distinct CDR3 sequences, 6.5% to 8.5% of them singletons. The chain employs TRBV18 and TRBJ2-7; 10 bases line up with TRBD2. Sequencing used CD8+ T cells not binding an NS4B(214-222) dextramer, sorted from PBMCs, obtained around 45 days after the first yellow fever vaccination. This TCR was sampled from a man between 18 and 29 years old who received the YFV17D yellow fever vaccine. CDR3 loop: CASSPESSGGYEQYF. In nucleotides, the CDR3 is TGTGCCAGCTCACCCGAGTCTAGCGGGGGATACGAGCAGTACTTC. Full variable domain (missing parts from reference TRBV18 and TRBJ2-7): NAGVMQNPRHLVRRRGQEARLRCSPMKGHSHVYWYRQLPEEGLKFMVYLQKENIIDESGMPKERFSAEFPKEGPSILRIQQVVRGDSAAYFCASSPESSGGYEQYFGPGTRLTVT.